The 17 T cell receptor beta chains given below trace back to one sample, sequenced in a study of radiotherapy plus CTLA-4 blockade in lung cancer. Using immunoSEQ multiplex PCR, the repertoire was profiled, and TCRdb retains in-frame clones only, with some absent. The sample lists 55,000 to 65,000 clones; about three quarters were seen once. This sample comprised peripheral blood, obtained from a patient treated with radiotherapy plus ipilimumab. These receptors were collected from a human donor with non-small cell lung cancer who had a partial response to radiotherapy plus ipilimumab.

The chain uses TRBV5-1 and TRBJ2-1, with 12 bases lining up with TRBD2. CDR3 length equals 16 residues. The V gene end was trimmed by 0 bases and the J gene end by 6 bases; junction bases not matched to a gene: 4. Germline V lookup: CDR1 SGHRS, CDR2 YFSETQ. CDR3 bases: TGCGCCAGCAGCTTGGAAACTAGCGGGGGGTCCAATGAGCAGTTCTTC. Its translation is CASSLETSGGSNEQFF.

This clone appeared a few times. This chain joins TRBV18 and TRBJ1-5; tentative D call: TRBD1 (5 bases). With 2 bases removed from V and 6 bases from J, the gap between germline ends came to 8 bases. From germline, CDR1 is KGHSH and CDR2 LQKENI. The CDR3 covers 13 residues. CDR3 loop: CASSPGGGQPQHF. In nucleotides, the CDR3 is TGTGCCAGCTCACCAGGGGGGGGTCAGCCCCAGCATTTT. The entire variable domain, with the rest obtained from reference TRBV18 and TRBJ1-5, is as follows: NAGVMQNPRHLVRRRGQEARLRCSPMKGHSHVYWYRQLPEEGLKFMVYLQKENIIDESGMPKERFSAEFPKEGPSILRIQQVVRGDSAAYFCASSPGGGQPQHFGDGTRLSIL.

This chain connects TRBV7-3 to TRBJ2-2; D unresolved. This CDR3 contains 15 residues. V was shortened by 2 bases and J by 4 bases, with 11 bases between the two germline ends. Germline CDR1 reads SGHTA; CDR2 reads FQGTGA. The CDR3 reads CASSLYVPGTGELFF. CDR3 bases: TGTGCCAGCAGCTTATACGTTCCGGGCACCGGGGAGCTGTTTTTT.

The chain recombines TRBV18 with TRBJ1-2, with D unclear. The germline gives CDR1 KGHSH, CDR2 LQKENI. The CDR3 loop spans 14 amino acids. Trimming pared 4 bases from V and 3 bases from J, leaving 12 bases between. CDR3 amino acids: CASSRFEGDYGYTF. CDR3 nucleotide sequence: TGTGCCAGCTCACGGTTTGAGGGAGACTATGGCTACACCTTC.

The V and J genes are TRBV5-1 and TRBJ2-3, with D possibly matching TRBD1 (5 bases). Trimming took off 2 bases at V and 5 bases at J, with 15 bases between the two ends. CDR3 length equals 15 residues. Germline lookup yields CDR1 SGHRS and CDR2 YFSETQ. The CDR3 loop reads CASSLTAGPKDTQYF. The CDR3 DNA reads TGCGCCAGCAGCTTAACTGCAGGGCCCAAAGATACGCAGTATTTT.

CDR3 in amino acids: CASSLALAGGLSYEQYF. CDR3 coding DNA: TGTGCCAGCAGCTTAGCCCTAGCGGGGGGGCTCTCCTACGAGCAGTACTTC. This chain joins TRBV11-2 and TRBJ2-7, with 12 bases aligning to TRBD2. Trimming at V came to 1 base and at J to 0 bases, leaving 4 bases not matched to a gene. Germline V gene sequence: CDR1 SGHAT, CDR2 FQNNGV. The CDR3 consists of 17 residues. Together with reference TRBV11-2 and TRBJ2-7, the CDR3 gives the full variable domain: EAGVAQSPRYKIIEKRQSVAFWCNPISGHATLYWYQQILGQGPKLLIQFQNNGVVDDSQLPKDRFSAERLKGVDSTLKIQPAKLEDSAVYLCASSLALAGGLSYEQYFGPGTRLTVT.

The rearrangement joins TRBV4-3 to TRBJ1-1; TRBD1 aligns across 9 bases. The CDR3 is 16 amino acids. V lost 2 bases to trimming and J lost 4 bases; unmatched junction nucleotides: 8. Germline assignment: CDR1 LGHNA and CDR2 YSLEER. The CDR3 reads CASSQTRTGESTEAFF. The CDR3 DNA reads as TGCGCCAGCAGCCAAACCCGGACAGGGGAGAGCACTGAAGCTTTCTTT.

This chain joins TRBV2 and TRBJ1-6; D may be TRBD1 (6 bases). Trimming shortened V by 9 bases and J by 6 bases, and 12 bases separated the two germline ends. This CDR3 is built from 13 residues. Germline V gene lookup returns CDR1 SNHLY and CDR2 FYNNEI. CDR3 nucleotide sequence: TGTGCCAGTCAGGGGAACGTTAATTCACCCCTCCACTTT. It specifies CASQGNVNSPLHF.

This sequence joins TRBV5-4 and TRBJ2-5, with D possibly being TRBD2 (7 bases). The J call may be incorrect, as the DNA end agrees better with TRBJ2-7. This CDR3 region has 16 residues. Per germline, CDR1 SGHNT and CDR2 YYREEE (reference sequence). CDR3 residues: CASRPGGRGADYEQYF. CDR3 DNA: TGTGCCAGCAGGCCGGGGGGCCGCGGGGCGGACTACGAGCAGTACTTC.

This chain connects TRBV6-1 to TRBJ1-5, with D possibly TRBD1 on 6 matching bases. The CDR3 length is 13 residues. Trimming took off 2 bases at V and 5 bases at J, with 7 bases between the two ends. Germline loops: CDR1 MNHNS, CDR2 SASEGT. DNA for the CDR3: TGTGCCAGCAGTGAAAACAGGGATCAGCCCCAGCATTTT. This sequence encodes CASSENRDQPQHF.

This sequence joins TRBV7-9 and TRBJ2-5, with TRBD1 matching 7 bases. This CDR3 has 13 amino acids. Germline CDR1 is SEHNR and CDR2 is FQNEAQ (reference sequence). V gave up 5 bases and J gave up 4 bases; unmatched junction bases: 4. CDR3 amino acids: CASSPRGPETQYF. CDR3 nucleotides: TGTGCCAGCAGCCCGAGGGGGCCAGAGACCCAGTACTTC.

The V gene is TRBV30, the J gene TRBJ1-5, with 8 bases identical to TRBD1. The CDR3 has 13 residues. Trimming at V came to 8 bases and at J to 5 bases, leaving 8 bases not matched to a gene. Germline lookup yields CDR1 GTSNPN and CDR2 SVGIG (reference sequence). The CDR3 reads CAGGQGQDQPQHF. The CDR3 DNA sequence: TGTGCCGGCGGACAGGGTCAGGATCAGCCCCAGCATTTT.

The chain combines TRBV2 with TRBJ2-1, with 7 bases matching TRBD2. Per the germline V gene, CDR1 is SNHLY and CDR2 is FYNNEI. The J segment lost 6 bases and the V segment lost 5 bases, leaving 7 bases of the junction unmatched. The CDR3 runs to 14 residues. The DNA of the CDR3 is TGTGCCAGCAGTTGGACTAGGCAGGCCAATGAGCAGTTCTTC. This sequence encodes CASSWTRQANEQFF. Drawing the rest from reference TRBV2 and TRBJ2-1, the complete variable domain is EPEVTQTPSHQVTQMGQEVILRCVPISNHLYFYWYRQILGQKVEFLVSFYNNEISEKSEIFDDQFSVERPDGSNFTLKIRSTKLEDSAMYFCASSWTRQANEQFFGPGTRLTVL.

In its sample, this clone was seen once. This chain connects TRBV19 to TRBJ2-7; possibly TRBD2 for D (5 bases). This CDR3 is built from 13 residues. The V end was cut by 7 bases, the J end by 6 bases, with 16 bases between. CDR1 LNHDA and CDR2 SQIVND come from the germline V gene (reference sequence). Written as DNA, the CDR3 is TGTGCCAGTAATCGCGAGGGAATGCGCGAGCAGTACTTC. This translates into CASNREGMREQYF.

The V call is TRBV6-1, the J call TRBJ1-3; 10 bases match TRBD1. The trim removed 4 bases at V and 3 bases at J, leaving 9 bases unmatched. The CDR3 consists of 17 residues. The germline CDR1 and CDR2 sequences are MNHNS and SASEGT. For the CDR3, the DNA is TGTGCCAGCAGTGCGGGACAGGGGCTCACCGTTGGAAACACCATATATTTT. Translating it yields CASSAGQGLTVGNTIYF.

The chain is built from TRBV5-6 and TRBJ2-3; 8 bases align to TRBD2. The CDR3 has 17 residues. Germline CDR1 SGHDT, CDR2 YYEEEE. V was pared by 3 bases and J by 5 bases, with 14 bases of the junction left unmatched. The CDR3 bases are TGTGCCAGCAGCTCTTGGGGGCTTAGCGGGGTAAGAGATACGCAGTATTTT. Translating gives CASSSWGLSGVRDTQYF.

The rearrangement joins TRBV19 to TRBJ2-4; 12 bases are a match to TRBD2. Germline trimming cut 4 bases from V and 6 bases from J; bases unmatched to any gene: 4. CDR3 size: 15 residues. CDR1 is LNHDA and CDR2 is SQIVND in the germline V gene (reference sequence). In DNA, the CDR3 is TGTGCCAGTAGTACTACTAGCGGGGGGAGAAACATTCAGTACTTC. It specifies CASSTTSGGRNIQYF. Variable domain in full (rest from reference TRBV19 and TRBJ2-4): DGGITQSPKYLFRKEGQNVTLSCEQNLNHDAMYWYRQDPGQGLRLIYYSQIVNDFQKGDIAEGYSVSREKKESFPLTVTSAQKNPTAFYLCASSTTSGGRNIQYFGAGTRLSVL.